This paragraph covers one T cell receptor beta chain sequence. Its antigen is as yet unknown. The data were obtained in a study of blood T cells in healthy people across ages. Using a J-beta primer mix together with a sample-barcoded 5' primer, a second PCR was run for about 6 to 12 cycles. Carrying 12 random nucleotides, a template-switch adaptor labeled each individual cDNA molecule. MiXCR, applied by TCRdb to the 5' RACE reads, yields one record per CDR3 protein. The data show more than 600,000 distinct CDR3 sequences, with 20% to 30% seen just once and 8% to 10% held by the top ten. Broader study findings: Diversity of TCR beta per million T cells declined in a roughly linear way with age. Aged donors had fewer naive CD4+ cells and lower diversity than long-lived donors. With unsorted PBMCs, a conclusive comparison of naive versus antigen-experienced cells was not possible.

These data were likewise used in another study, on T cells of mothers and their children.

This clonotype originated in a boy between 5 and 17 years old in good health. The sequenced material came from blood.

CDR3 in amino acids: CASSLHGGSGYEQYF. DNA of the CDR3: TGTGCCAGCAGCTTGCACGGGGGCTCGGGGTACGAGCAGTACTTC. This sequence joins TRBV5-5 and TRBJ2-7; D assignment may be TRBD1 or TRBD2 (6 bases each). V was pared by 1 base and J by 4 bases, with 15 bases between. The germline CDR1 and CDR2 sequences are SGHKS and YYEKEE (reference sequence). The CDR3 loop spans 15 amino acids.